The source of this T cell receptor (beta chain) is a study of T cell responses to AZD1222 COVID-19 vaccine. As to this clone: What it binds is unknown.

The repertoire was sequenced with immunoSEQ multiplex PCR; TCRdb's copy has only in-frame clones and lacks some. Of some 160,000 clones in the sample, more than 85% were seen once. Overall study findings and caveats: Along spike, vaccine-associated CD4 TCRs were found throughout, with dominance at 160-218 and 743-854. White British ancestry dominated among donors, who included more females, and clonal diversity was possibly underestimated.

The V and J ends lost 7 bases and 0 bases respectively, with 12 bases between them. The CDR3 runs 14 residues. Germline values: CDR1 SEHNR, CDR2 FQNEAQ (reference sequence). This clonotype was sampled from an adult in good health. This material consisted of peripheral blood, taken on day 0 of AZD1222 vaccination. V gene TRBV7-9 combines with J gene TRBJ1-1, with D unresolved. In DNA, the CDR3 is TGTGCCAGCAAACGACCGCCGGTGAACACTGAAGCTTTCTTT. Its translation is CASKRPPVNTEAFF. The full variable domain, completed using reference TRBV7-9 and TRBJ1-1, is DTGVSQNPRHKITKRGQNVTFRCDPISEHNRLYWYRQTLGQGPEFLTYFQNEAQLEKSRLLSDRFSAERPKGSFSTLEIQRTEQGDSAMYLCASKRPPVNTEAFFGQGTRLTVV.